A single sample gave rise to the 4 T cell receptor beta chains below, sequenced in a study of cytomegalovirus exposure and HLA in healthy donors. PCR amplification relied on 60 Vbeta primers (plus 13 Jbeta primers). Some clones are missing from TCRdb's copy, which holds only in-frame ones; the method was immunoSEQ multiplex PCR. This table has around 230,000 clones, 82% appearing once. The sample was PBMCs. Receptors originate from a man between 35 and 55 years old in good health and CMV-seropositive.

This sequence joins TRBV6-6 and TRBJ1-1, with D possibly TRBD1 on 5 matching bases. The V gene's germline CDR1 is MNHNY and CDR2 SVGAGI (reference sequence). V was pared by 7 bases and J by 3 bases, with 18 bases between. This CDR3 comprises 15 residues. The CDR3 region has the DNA TGTGCCAGCACCCAAGGGCAGGGAAGTTACACTGAAGCTTTCTTT. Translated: CASTQGQGSYTEAFF.

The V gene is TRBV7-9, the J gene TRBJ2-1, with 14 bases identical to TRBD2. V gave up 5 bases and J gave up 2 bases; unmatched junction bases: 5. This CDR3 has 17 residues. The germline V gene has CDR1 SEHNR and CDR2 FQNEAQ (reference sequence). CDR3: CASSPSGLAGAYNEQFF. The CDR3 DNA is TGTGCCAGCAGCCCCTCGGGACTAGCGGGGGCCTACAATGAGCAGTTCTTC. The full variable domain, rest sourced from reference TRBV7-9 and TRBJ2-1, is DTGVSQNPRHKITKRGQNVTFRCDPISEHNRLYWYRQTLGQGPEFLTYFQNEAQLEKSRLLSDRFSAERPKGSFSTLEIQRTEQGDSAMYLCASSPSGLAGAYNEQFFGPGTRLTVL.

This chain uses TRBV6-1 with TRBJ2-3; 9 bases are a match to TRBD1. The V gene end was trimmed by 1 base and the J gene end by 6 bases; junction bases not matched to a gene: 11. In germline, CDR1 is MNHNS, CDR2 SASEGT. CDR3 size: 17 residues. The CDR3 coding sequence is TGTGCCAGCAGTGAAGAGGGGAACAGGGGGCTGAGGGATACGCAGTATTTT. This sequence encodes CASSEEGNRGLRDTQYF.

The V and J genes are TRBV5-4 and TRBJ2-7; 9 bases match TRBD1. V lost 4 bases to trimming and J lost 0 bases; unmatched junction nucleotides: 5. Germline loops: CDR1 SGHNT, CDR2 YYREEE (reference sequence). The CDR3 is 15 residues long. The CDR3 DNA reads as TGTGCCAGCAGCCCTGGGACAGGGAGCTCCTACGAGCAGTACTTC. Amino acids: CASSPGTGSSYEQYF.